This paragraph reports one T cell receptor beta chain. Per the study methods: Quantification of nucleated cells was approximated via reference gene primer amplification. Sequencing used immunoSEQ multiplex PCR; TCRdb keeps in-frame clones, though not all of them. V, J and clone size are those of that table, while D and trimming were read from the DNA. The sample holds fewer than 350,000 clones, approximately 85% seen once. This CDR3 has 14 amino acids. The J segment lost 8 bases and the V segment lost 5 bases, leaving 11 bases of the junction unmatched. The germline gives CDR1 LGHNT, CDR2 FRNRAP. This sample was taken from a study of blood T cell repertoires in COVID-19. Study-wide background: The study drew acute and convalescent COVID-19 samples from the United States, Italy and Spain. From T cells, B-cell-depleted T cells, or PBMCs came the material, which was cDNA or gDNA.

The specimen was peripheral blood. The chain uses TRBV12-5 and TRBJ1-2; the match to TRBD1 covers 7 bases. The receptor comes from a human donor in a cohort sampled during active COVID-19. As DNA, the CDR3 is TGTGCTAGTGGTCGGACAGGCGCGACGGGGGGCTACACCTTC. This encodes CASGRTGATGGYTF.